This TCR beta chain was recovered during a study of T cells in Graves' hyperthyroidism and ophthalmopathy. Remarks on this clonotype: Antigen unknown.

RNA transcripts provided the source from which TCR beta CDR3 regions were amplified. Researchers ran a first-round RT-PCR on the TCR CDR3 using the HTBI primer set. TCRdb processed the multiplex PCR reads anew with MiXCR; each CDR3 protein has one entry. The data hold approximately 520,000 distinct CDR3 sequences, with around a quarter observed a single time. Points from the study as a whole: Ophthalmopathy prediction by the model preceded onset by a median 6.5 months.

From approximately 9.5 ml of fresh peripheral blood, PBMCs were isolated. Material: blood. The source of this sequence is a woman aged 25 to 39 with Graves' ophthalmopathy.

Here the CDR3 reads CASSYRRQIYEQYF. CDR3 sequence (DNA): TGTGCCAGCAGTTACCGGCGACAGATTTACGAGCAGTACTTC. The J gene is TRBJ2-7, the V gene TRBV6-5; D possibly corresponds to TRBD1 (5 bases). The ends were cut back, 2 bases at V and 4 bases at J, with 12 bases in the middle. CDR1 and CDR2 (germline): MNHEY, SVGAGI. This CDR3 spans 14 amino acids.